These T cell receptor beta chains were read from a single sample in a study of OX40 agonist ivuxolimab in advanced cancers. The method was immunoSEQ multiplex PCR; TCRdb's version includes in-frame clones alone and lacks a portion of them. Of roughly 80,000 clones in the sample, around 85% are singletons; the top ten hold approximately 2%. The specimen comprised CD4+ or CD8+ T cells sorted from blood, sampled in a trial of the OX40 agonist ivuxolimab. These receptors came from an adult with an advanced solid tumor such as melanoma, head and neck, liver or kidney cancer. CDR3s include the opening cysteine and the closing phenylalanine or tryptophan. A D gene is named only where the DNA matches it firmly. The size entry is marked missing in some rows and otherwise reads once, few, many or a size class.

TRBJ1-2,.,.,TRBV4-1,CASSQDRTVPSGYTF,TGCGCCAGCAGCCAAGACAGGACGGTCCCAAGTGGCTACACCTTC
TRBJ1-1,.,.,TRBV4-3,CASSQGLGGTEAFF,TGCGCCAGCAGCCAGGGACTCGGCGGCACTGAAGCTTTCTTT
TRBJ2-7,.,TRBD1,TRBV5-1,CASSPGQGSLVAPYEQYF,TGCGCCAGCAGCCCGGGACAGGGTAGTTTGGTAGCCCCCTACGAGCAGTACTTC
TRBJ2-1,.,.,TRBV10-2,CASSASRDVNEQFF,TGCGCCAGCAGTGCGTCCCGGGACGTCAATGAGCAGTTCTTC
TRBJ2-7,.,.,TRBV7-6,CASSLDHEQYF,TGTGCCAGCAGCTTAGACCACGAGCAGTACTTC
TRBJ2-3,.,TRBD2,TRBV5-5,CASSRPLSGGAEAQYF,TGTGCCAGCAGCCGGCCTCTAAGCGGGGGGGCTGAGGCGCAGTATTTT
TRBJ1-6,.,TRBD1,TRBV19,CASSIGGTANSPLHF,TGTGCCAGTAGTATAGGGGGGACAGCTAATTCACCCCTCCACTTT
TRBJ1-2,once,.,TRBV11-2,CASSRPGPYGYTF,TGTGCCAGCAGCAGGCCAGGGCCTTATGGCTACACCTTC
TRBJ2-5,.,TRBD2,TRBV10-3,CAATPVASGGARETQYF,TGTGCCGCTACCCCGGTAGCTAGCGGGGGGGCGAGGGAGACCCAGTACTTC
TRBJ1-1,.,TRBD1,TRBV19,CASTGQLNTEAFF,TGTGCCTCAACGGGACAGCTGAACACTGAAGCTTTCTTT
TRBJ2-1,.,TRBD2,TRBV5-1,CASSLGTSGGRSYNEQFF,TGCGCCAGCAGCTTGGGGACTAGCGGGGGGAGATCCTACAATGAGCAGTTCTTC
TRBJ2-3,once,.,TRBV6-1,CASSVLSDTQYF,TGTGCCAGCAGTGTATTAAGTGATACGCAGTATTTT
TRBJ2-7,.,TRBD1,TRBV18,CASSPGTGSYEQYF,TGTGCCAGCTCACCCGGGACAGGATCCTACGAGCAGTACTTC
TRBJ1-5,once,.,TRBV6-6,CASSYGQGFSNQPQHF,TGTGCCAGCAGTTACGGGCAGGGGTTTAGCAATCAGCCCCAGCATTTT
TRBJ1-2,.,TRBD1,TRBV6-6,CASSYSSGQGPGYTF,TGTGCCAGCAGTTACTCGTCAGGACAGGGACCTGGCTACACCTTC
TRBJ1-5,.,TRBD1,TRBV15,CATSREPGGGNQPQHF,TGTGCCACCAGCAGAGAGCCAGGGGGTGGCAATCAGCCCCAGCATTTT
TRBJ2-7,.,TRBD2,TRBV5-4,CASSLDPGGRQYF,TGTGCCAGCAGCTTGGATCCGGGGGGTCGCCAGTACTTC
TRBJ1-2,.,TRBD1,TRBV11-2,CASRHLGRGRTYGYTF,TGTGCCAGCAGGCACCTCGGGAGGGGGCGCACCTATGGCTACACCTTC
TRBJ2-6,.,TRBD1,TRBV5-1,CASSLPRTGGGGANVLTF,TGCGCCAGCAGCTTGCCCCGGACAGGGGGCGGTGGGGCCAACGTCCTGACTTTC
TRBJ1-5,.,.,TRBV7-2,CASSPQGTRGQPQHF,TGTGCCAGCAGCCCTCAGGGCACGCGGGGCCAGCCCCAGCATTTT
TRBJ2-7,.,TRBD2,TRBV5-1,CASSPVAGLYEQYF,TGCGCCAGCAGCCCCGTAGCGGGGCTCTACGAGCAGTACTTC
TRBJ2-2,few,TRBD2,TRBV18,CASSPAAGGPGDTGELFF,TGTGCCAGCTCACCGGCGGCGGGGGGGCCTGGCGACACCGGGGAGCTGTTTTTT
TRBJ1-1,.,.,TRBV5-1,CASSAGPTEAFF,TGTGCCAGCTCGGCCGGGCCCACTGAAGCTTTCTTT
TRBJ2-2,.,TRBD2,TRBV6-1,CASSEGLAGDVDGELFF,TGTGCCAGCAGTGAAGGTCTAGCGGGGGACGTCGACGGGGAGCTGTTTTTT
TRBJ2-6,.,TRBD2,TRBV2,CASSEREGTGANVLTF,TGTGCCAGCAGTGAACGGGAGGGAACTGGGGCCAACGTCCTGACTTTC
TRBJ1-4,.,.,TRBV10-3,CAISDLGTEKLFF,TGTGCCATCAGTGACCTGGGAACTGAAAAACTGTTTTTT
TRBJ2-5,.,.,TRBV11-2,CASTRLGPETQYF,TGTGCCAGCACCCGACTAGGGCCAGAGACCCAGTACTTC
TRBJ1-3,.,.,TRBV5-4,CASSQGHGSGNTIYF,TGTGCCAGCAGCCAGGGACACGGCTCTGGAAACACCATATATTTT
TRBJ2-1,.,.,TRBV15,CATSKAVDEQFF,TGTGCCACCAGCAAAGCGGTTGATGAGCAGTTCTTC
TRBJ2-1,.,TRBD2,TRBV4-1,CASSQAGIAGAPRNEQFF,TGCGCCAGCAGCCAAGCGGGGATAGCGGGGGCCCCACGCAATGAGCAGTTCTTC
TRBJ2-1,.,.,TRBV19,CASSIEAGKYNEQFF,TGTGCCAGTAGTATTGAAGCCGGGAAGTACAATGAGCAGTTCTTC
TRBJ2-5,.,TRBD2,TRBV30,CAWSEGGKGGTQYF,TGTGCCTGGAGTGAGGGAGGGAAGGGTGGGACCCAGTACTTC
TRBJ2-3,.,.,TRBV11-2,CASSLRGGSTDTQYF,TGTGCCAGCAGCTTACGTGGGGGGAGCACAGATACGCAGTATTTT
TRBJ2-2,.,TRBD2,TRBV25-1,CASSVSSGSWNTGELFF,TGTGCCAGCAGTGTATCTAGCGGGAGTTGGAACACCGGGGAGCTGTTTTTT
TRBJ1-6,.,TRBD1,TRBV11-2,CASSLRGRTYNSPLHF,TGTGCCAGCAGCTTAAGGGGGCGCACCTATAATTCACCCCTCCACTTT
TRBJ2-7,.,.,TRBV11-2,CASSLGSGRQYF,TGTGCCAGCAGCTTAGGGAGTGGACGACAGTACTTC
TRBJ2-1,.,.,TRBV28,CASTKLDYNEQFF,TGTGCCAGCACCAAACTAGATTACAATGAGCAGTTCTTC
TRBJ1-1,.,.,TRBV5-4,CASQAGGAKYTEAFF,TGTGCCAGCCAAGCGGGGGGGGCGAAGTACACTGAAGCTTTCTTT
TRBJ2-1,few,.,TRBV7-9,CASSGGIRTKFF,TGTGCCAGCAGCGGCGGGATCAGAACCAAGTTCTTC
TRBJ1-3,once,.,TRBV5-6,CASSLDPSGNTIYF,TGTGCCAGCAGCTTGGATCCCTCTGGAAACACCATATATTTT
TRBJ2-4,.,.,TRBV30,CAWSAANIGNIQYF,TGTGCCTGGAGTGCGGCTAATATTGGAAACATTCAGTACTTC
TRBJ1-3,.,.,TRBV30,CAWIISSGNTIYF,TGTGCCTGGATCATCAGCTCTGGAAACACCATATATTTT
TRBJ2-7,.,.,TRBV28,CASSFTPLLGAYEQYF,TGTGCCAGCAGTTTTACCCCTTTACTAGGCGCCTACGAGCAGTACTTC
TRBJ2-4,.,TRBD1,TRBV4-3,CASSLSLTGFADIQYF,TGCGCCAGCAGCCTCTCCCTGACAGGGTTCGCAGACATTCAGTACTTC
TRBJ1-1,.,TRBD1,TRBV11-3,CASSAGQSTEAFF,TGTGCCAGCAGCGCGGGACAGAGCACTGAAGCTTTCTTT
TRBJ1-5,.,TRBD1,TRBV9,CASSPGTGVQPQHF,TGTGCCAGCAGCCCCGGGACAGGGGTTCAGCCCCAGCATTTT
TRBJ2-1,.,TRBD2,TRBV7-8,CASSLRASGSNEQFF,TGTGCCAGCAGCTTACGAGCTAGCGGGAGTAATGAGCAGTTCTTC
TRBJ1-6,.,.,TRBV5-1,CASSLGDYNSPLHF,TGCGCCAGCAGCTTGGGTGACTATAATTCACCCCTCCACTTT
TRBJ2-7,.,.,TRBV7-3,CASSLGWGPTYEQYF,TGTGCCAGCAGCTTAGGATGGGGGCCGACCTACGAGCAGTACTTC
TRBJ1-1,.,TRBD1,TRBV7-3,CASSQTGGRITEAFF,TGTGCCAGCAGCCAGACAGGGGGCAGGATCACTGAAGCTTTCTTT